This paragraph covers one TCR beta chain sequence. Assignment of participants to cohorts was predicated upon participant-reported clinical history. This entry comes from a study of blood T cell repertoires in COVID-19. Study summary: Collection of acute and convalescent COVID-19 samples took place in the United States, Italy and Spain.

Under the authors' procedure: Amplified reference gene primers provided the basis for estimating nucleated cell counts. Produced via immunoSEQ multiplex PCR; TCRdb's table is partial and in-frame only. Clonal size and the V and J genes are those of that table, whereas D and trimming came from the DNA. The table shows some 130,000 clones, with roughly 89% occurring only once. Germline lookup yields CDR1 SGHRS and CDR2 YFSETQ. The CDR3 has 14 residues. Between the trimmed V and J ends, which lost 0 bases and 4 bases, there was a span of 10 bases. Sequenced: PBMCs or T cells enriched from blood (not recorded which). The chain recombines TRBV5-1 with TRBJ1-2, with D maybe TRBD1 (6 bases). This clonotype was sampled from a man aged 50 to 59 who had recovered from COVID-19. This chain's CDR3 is CASSLGQDSYGYTF. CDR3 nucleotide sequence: TGCGCCAGCAGCTTGGGACAGGATTCCTATGGCTACACCTTC.